The clone carrying this T cell receptor (beta chain) was found many times. This entry is derived from a study of T cells in Graves' hyperthyroidism and ophthalmopathy. Hyperthyroidism was newly diagnosed in patients aged 18 to 65 (duration under 2 months). The CDR3 regions of TCR beta were amplified from RNA transcripts. A first-round RT-PCR of the TCR CDR3 used the HTBI primer set. TCRdb recomputed calls from the multiplex PCR reads with MiXCR, one row per CDR3 protein. In the table there are more than 250,000 distinct CDR3 sequences, roughly 15% of which are singletons. The CDR3 totals 12 residues. The V end was cut by 9 bases, the J end by 2 bases, with 10 bases between. CDR1 is SGHRS, CDR2 YFSETQ, per germline.

The origin of this receptor is a woman between 45 and 65 years old with Graves' hyperthyroidism that later progressed to Graves' ophthalmopathy. J is TRBJ2-3 and V is TRBV5-1, with D unclear. The specimen sequenced was blood. DNA of the CDR3: TGCGCCACGACTGGAACCACAGATACGCAGTATTTT. Its translation: CATTGTTDTQYF.